This is a list of T cell receptor beta chains from one sample in a study of blood T cell repertoires in COVID-19. Clones were read by immunoSEQ multiplex PCR, and TCRdb kept only the in-frame ones, dropping some. The profile shows some 230,000 clones, 82% of them singletons. Sequences were obtained from peripheral blood. The receptor source for this set is a woman of 80 years or more with COVID-19, enrolled during active disease. CDR3s include the opening cysteine and the closing phenylalanine or tryptophan. A D gene is named only where the DNA matches it firmly. Rows may omit the clone size; those that give it use once, few, many or a size class.

TRBJ1-2 | few | 15 | TRBV3-1/TRBV3-2 | . | CASKPTGPNNYGYTF | TGTGCCAGCAAACCCACAGGGCCCAATAACTATGGCTACACCTTC
TRBJ2-1 | . | 15 | TRBV28 | . | CASGVGPGTYNEQFF | TGTGCCAGTGGGGTCGGTCCTGGGACTTACAATGAGCAGTTCTTC
TRBJ2-2 | . | 18 | TRBV7-2 | TRBD2 | CASSLGPSGRGYTGELFF | TGTGCCAGCAGCTTAGGTCCTAGCGGGAGGGGGTATACCGGGGAGCTGTTTTTT
TRBJ1-2 | . | 14 | TRBV6-5 | . | CASSHYGEEGGYTF | TGTGCCAGCAGCCATTACGGGGAGGAGGGTGGCTACACCTTC
TRBJ1-1 | . | 13 | TRBV12-3/TRBV12-4 | . | CASSRQGGTEAFF | TGTGCCAGCAGCCGTCAGGGAGGCACTGAAGCTTTCTTT
TRBJ2-1 | . | 14 | TRBV28 | . | CASRDASSYNEQFF | TGTGCCAGCAGAGACGCTAGCAGTTACAATGAGCAGTTCTTC
TRBJ2-5 | . | 15 | TRBV10-3 | TRBD1 | CAISGVAAGGETQYF | TGTGCCATCAGTGGAGTAGCTGCAGGGGGCGAGACCCAGTACTTC
TRBJ1-4 | few | 12 | TRBV14 | . | CASSQTGLKLFF | TGTGCCAGCAGCCAAACAGGGTTAAAACTGTTTTTT
TRBJ1-2 | . | 13 | TRBV6-5 | . | CASRPRLAEGYTF | TGTGCCAGCAGGCCCCGGCTGGCGGAGGGCTACACCTTC
TRBJ1-2 | . | 14 | TRBV29-1 | . | CATGSALGSYGYTF | TGCGCAACGGGGTCCGCCCTCGGTAGCTATGGCTACACCTTC
TRBJ2-3 | . | 16 | TRBV5-1 | TRBD2 | CASSPKREWGTDTQYF | TGCGCCAGCAGCCCGAAGCGGGAGTGGGGCACAGATACGCAGTATTTT
TRBJ1-5 | . | 14 | TRBV5-6 | . | CASSSRGSNQPQHF | TGTGCCAGCAGCAGCAGGGGTAGCAATCAGCCCCAGCATTTT
TRBJ1-1 | . | 14 | TRBV3-1/TRBV3-2 | TRBD1 | CASSQAGTGYKAFF | TGTGCCAGCAGCCAGGCCGGGACAGGGTACAAAGCTTTCTTT
TRBJ2-7 | . | 16 | TRBV7-2 | TRBD2 | CASSHLGREGSYEQYF | TGTGCCAGCAGCCACCTCGGGCGGGAGGGCTCCTACGAGCAGTACTTC
TRBJ2-3 | once | 12 | TRBV10-1 | . | CASSDQQGGRYF | TGCGCCAGCAGTGACCAGCAGGGGGGAAGGTATTTT
TRBJ1-4 | . | 16 | TRBV11-2 | . | CASSFSLAATNEKLFF | TGTGCCAGCAGCTTTTCCTTGGCTGCAACTAATGAAAAACTGTTTTTT
TRBJ1-5 | few | 14 | TRBV6-2/TRBV6-3 | TRBD1 | CASSPGQGSQPQHF | TGTGCCAGCAGTCCCGGACAGGGGTCTCAGCCCCAGCATTTT
TRBJ2-7 | . | 15 | TRBV6-5 | TRBD1 | CASSYLNRGRDEQYF | TGTGCCAGCAGTTACCTTAACAGGGGCAGGGACGAGCAGTACTTC
TRBJ2-1 | . | 14 | TRBV11-3 | TRBD2 | CASSPSGGSGEQFF | TGTGCCAGCAGCCCTAGCGGGGGGTCCGGTGAGCAGTTCTTC
TRBJ2-7 | once | 13 | TRBV28 | TRBD1 | CASTGDRAYEQYF | TGTGCCAGCACTGGGGACAGGGCATACGAGCAGTACTTC
TRBJ1-1 | . | 13 | TRBV7-2 | . | CASSPERGTQAFF | TGTGCCAGCAGTCCCGAAAGGGGCACCCAAGCTTTCTTT
TRBJ1-2 | . | 14 | TRBV5-4 | . | CASSFGRGAGGYTF | TGTGCCAGCAGCTTTGGTCGGGGGGCCGGGGGCTACACCTTC
TRBJ1-3 | . | 16 | TRBV3-1/TRBV3-2 | . | CASSQAQGSYGNTIYF | TGTGCCAGCAGCCAAGCACAGGGTTCGTATGGAAACACCATATATTTT
TRBJ2-3 | . | 15 | TRBV15 | TRBD2 | CATSRDRSSGVWQYF | TGTGCCACCAGCAGAGATCGCTCTAGCGGGGTTTGGCAGTATTTT
TRBJ1-2 | once | 14 | TRBV28 | . | CASSTTGGAFGYTF | TGTGCCAGCAGCACTACGGGAGGGGCCTTTGGCTACACCTTC
TRBJ1-1 | . | 11 | TRBV20-1 | . | CSAILNTEAFF | TGCAGTGCTATATTGAACACTGAAGCTTTCTTT
TRBJ1-2 | . | 13 | TRBV4-1 | . | CASRRTAKEDYTF | TGCGCCAGCCGTCGGACCGCGAAGGAGGACTACACCTTC